These 26 T cell receptor beta chains came from one sample sequenced in a study of cytomegalovirus exposure and HLA in healthy donors. This PCR relied on a set of 60 Vbeta primers and 13 Jbeta primers. Some clones are missing from TCRdb's copy, which holds only in-frame ones; the method was immunoSEQ multiplex PCR. The sample has about 200,000 clones, almost 80% seen once. The sequencing sample was made of PBMCs. All receptors come from a man aged 18 to 30 in good health and CMV-seronegative.

This chain's CDR3 is CAISRDYEQYF. The CDR3, as DNA: TGTGCCATCAGCAGGGACTACGAGCAGTACTTC. This chain links TRBV10-3 with TRBJ2-7; D is possibly TRBD1 (5 bases). Germline V gene data show CDR1 as ENHRY and CDR2 as SYGVKD. There are 11 residues in the CDR3. V lost 6 bases and J 3 bases, leaving 6 bases between the germline ends.

J is TRBJ1-2 and V is TRBV6-1; TRBD1 agrees at 11 bases. The CDR3 contains 18 residues. The V gene end was trimmed by 1 base and the J gene end by 5 bases; junction bases not matched to a gene: 12. In germline, CDR1 is MNHNS, CDR2 SASEGT. This chain's CDR3 is CASSEEYLGTGGTYGYTF. The CDR3 bases are TGTGCCAGCAGTGAAGAATATCTCGGGACAGGGGGAACTTATGGCTACACCTTC.

The chain uses TRBV30 and TRBJ2-7; 8 bases fit TRBD2. V gave up 0 bases and J gave up 6 bases; unmatched junction bases: 10. CDR1 and CDR2 (germline): GTSNPN, SVGIG (reference sequence). The CDR3 consists of 15 residues. Here the CDR3 reads CAWSVASGSWGEQYF. The CDR3 DNA sequence: TGTGCCTGGAGTGTAGCTAGCGGGTCCTGGGGCGAGCAGTACTTC.

The chain recombines TRBV25-1 with TRBJ2-3; TRBD1 might be the D (6 bases). V lost 10 bases and J lost 2, with 19 bases in between. The CDR3 has 15 residues. CDR1 is MGHDK, CDR2 SYGVNS, per germline. This CDR3 reads CAMAGTLDSTDTQYF. In DNA, the CDR3 is TGTGCCATGGCCGGGACATTGGATTCCACAGATACGCAGTATTTT.

V usage is TRBV6-1 and J usage is TRBJ2-5, with TRBD1 matching over 8 bases. From germline, CDR1 is MNHNS and CDR2 SASEGT. This CDR3 contains 13 residues. V lost 2 bases, J lost 4 bases, and 0 bases stayed unmatched. The CDR3: CASSETGGETQYF. The CDR3 region has the DNA TGTGCCAGCAGTGAAACAGGGGGAGAGACCCAGTACTTC.

This clone has a handful of counts. This chain connects TRBV7-9 to TRBJ2-5, with D perhaps TRBD1 (6 bases). This CDR3 is 16 amino acids long. Germline loops: CDR1 SEHNR, CDR2 FQNEAQ (reference sequence). V lost 0 bases and J 4 bases, leaving 15 bases between the germline ends. The DNA of the CDR3 is TGTGCCAGCAGCTTAGCGGGGCAGGGGATGGCAGAGACCCAGTACTTC. Translating it yields CASSLAGQGMAETQYF.

The gene calls are TRBV7-2 and TRBJ2-6; 7 bases are a match to TRBD1. The CDR3 length is 16 residues. Germline values: CDR1 SGHTA, CDR2 FQGNSA. V trimming: 7 bases; J trimming: 0 bases; junction bases outside the gene matches: 6. The CDR3 DNA is TGTGCCAGCACCGACAGGGCCAGCTCTGGGGCCAACGTCCTGACTTTC. It is translated as CASTDRASSGANVLTF.

The chain couples TRBV10-3 to TRBJ2-7; TRBD1 might be the D (6 bases). The CDR3 loop spans 15 amino acids. V was pared by 6 bases and J by 1 base, with 16 bases between. CDR1 and CDR2 from the germline V gene are ENHRY and SYGVKD. CDR3 sequence reads: CAISPPGQGSYEQYF. In DNA form, the CDR3 reads TGTGCCATCAGCCCTCCCGGTCAGGGGTCCTACGAGCAGTACTTC.

The chain carries TRBV5-4 and TRBJ1-2; D not resolved. Deletions cut 2 bases from V and 2 bases from J, with 13 bases between. The germline CDR1 and CDR2 sequences are SGHNT and YYREEE (reference sequence). This CDR3 comprises 15 residues. The CDR3 nucleotides are TGTGCCAGCAGCTTTACAGACCCACCGAACTATGGCTACACCTTC. Protein: CASSFTDPPNYGYTF.

The chain joins TRBV28 to TRBJ1-1; 9 nucleotides agree with TRBD1. Germline CDR1 and CDR2: MDHEN and SYDVKM. With 4 bases clipped from V and 4 bases from J, the junction kept 7 bases outside the gene matches. The CDR3 loop spans 15 amino acids. CDR3 sequence: CASSSRDRVATEAFF. In DNA, the CDR3 is TGTGCCAGCAGTTCCCGGGACAGGGTGGCCACTGAAGCTTTCTTT.

V and J are TRBV6-1 and TRBJ2-1, with 11 bases lining up with TRBD2. The CDR3 sequence is 16 residues long. Per the germline V gene, CDR1 is MNHNS and CDR2 is SASEGT. The junction had 10 bases not matched to a gene; V was cut back by 4 bases and J by 8 bases. DNA for the CDR3: TGTGCCAGCAGTGCCTTAGCGGGAGGGTCTTTTGATGAGCAGTTCTTC. It yields the protein CASSALAGGSFDEQFF.

The CDR3 is CASSPGVAKQYF. CDR3 bases: TGTGCCAGCAGCCCGGGGGTTGCAAAGCAGTACTTC. The chain employs TRBV11-1 and TRBJ2-7; perhaps TRBD2 as D (6 bases). The CDR3 loop spans 12 amino acids. Germline assignment: CDR1 SGHAT and CDR2 FQDESV (reference sequence). V dropped 5 bases and J dropped 8 bases, with 13 bases sitting between them.

CDR3 DNA sequence: TGTGCCAGCAGTCCGACTCTCTGGAGCTCCTACGAGCAGTACTTC. Encoded protein: CASSPTLWSSYEQYF. The J gene is TRBJ2-7, the V gene TRBV7-2; D uncertain. Looked up from germline, CDR1 is SGHTA and CDR2 is FQGNSA. This CDR3 contains 15 residues. The V end was cut by 6 bases, the J end by 0 bases, with 15 bases between.

CDR3 residues: CASSYAGLADNEQFF. The CDR3 DNA is TGTGCCAGCAGTTACGCGGGACTAGCGGACAATGAGCAGTTCTTC. The chain uses TRBV6-6 and TRBJ2-1; 11 bases line up with TRBD2. Trimming cost V 2 bases and J 5 bases; bases outside gene matches: 2. This CDR3 is built from 15 residues. Per germline, CDR1 MNHNY and CDR2 SVGAGI (reference sequence).

The CDR3, as DNA: TGTGCCAGCAGCGCGGGACAGGGGGTAATAAGCACCATATATTTT. It codes for CASSAGQGVISTIYF. The gene calls are TRBV9 and TRBJ1-3; TRBD1 matches 11 bases. Germline CDR1 and CDR2: SGDLS and YYNGEE. J gave up 9 bases and V 3 bases, and 8 bases lay outside the gene matches. The CDR3 length is 15 residues.

V usage is TRBV5-4 and J usage is TRBJ1-1, with no clear D. The CDR3 runs to 14 residues. Germline CDR1 reads SGHNT; CDR2 reads YYREEE (reference sequence). V lost 1 base to trimming and J lost 4 bases, with 11 bases between them. The DNA of the CDR3 is TGTGCCAGCAGCTTGTTTCTGGCCCTCACTGAAGCTTTCTTT. This gives the protein CASSLFLALTEAFF.

V is TRBV7-2 and J is TRBJ2-7, with TRBD1 identical over 7 bases. The CDR3 length is 14 residues. V lost 5 bases and J lost 6; bases outside the gene matches: 10. CDR1 is SGHTA, CDR2 FQGNSA, per germline. The DNA of the CDR3 is TGTGCCAGCAGCACAAACCCTCCAGGGGGCGAGCAGTACTTC. Translating gives CASSTNPPGGEQYF.

This rearrangement joins TRBV19 to TRBJ2-7; TRBD2 aligns across 8 bases. Trimming removed 7 bases from V and 3 bases from J; junction bases left unmatched: 14. Germline-derived CDR1 and CDR2 are LNHDA and SQIVND (reference sequence). The CDR3 spans 16 residues. CDR3 coding DNA: TGTGCCAGTACCTGGCGCGGGGGGCAGTCTTTCTACGAGCAGTACTTC. It specifies CASTWRGGQSFYEQYF.

CDR3 sequence reads: CASSPPAGEQYF. The CDR3 DNA reads as TGTGCCAGCAGCCCGCCAGCGGGGGAACAGTACTTC. The chain is built from TRBV7-3 and TRBJ2-7, with TRBD2 matching over 8 bases. The V segment lost 5 bases and the J segment 10 bases; nucleotides outside the gene matches: 7. This CDR3 spans 12 amino acids. CDR1 is SGHTA, CDR2 FQGTGA, per germline.

The chain joins TRBV9 to TRBJ2-7, with a tentative D call TRBD1 (5 bases). Germline CDR1 is SGDLS and CDR2 is YYNGEE. This CDR3 has 15 amino acids. Trimming left V 3 bases short and J 3 bases short, with 16 bases between. In DNA, the CDR3 is TGTGCCAGCAGCGCACGCCTCCAGGGTGGCTACGAGCAGTACTTC. It translates to CASSARLQGGYEQYF.

The chain links TRBV9 to TRBJ2-7; D might be TRBD1 (5 bases). V shed 1 base and J shed 0 bases, with 11 bases lying between them. The CDR3 spans 15 residues. The V gene's germline CDR1 is SGDLS and CDR2 YYNGEE. This CDR3 reads CASSVQDTDSYEQYF. Here the CDR3 DNA reads TGTGCCAGCAGCGTACAGGACACTGACTCCTACGAGCAGTACTTC. Drawing the rest from reference TRBV9 and TRBJ2-7, the complete variable domain is DSGVTQTPKHLITATGQRVTLRCSPRSGDLSVYWYQQSLDQGLQFLIQYYNGEERAKGNILERFSAQQFPDLHSELNLSSLELGDSALYFCASSVQDTDSYEQYFGPGTRLTVT.

The chain recombines TRBV9 with TRBJ2-1; TRBD2 agrees at 8 bases. CDR1 SGDLS and CDR2 YYNGEE come from the germline V gene. This CDR3 contains 15 residues. J was trimmed by 3 bases and V by 6 bases; bases with no gene match: 8. The CDR3 DNA follows: TGTGCCAGCACCCCGACCGGGACTAGCTACAATGAGCAGTTCTTC. It encodes CASTPTGTSYNEQFF.

The chain couples TRBV18 to TRBJ2-1; 7 bases fit TRBD2. Germline trimming cut 2 bases from V and 3 bases from J; bases unmatched to any gene: 1. Germline lookup yields CDR1 KGHSH and CDR2 LQKENI. The CDR3 loop spans 14 amino acids. CDR3 sequence (DNA): TGTGCCAGCTCACCAGGGACTAACTACAATGAGCAGTTCTTC. It yields the protein CASSPGTNYNEQFF. The full variable domain, rest sourced from reference TRBV18 and TRBJ2-1, is NAGVMQNPRHLVRRRGQEARLRCSPMKGHSHVYWYRQLPEEGLKFMVYLQKENIIDESGMPKERFSAEFPKEGPSILRIQQVVRGDSAAYFCASSPGTNYNEQFFGPGTRLTVL.

The genes are TRBV2 and TRBJ2-3, with D unresolved. Germline V gives CDR1 SNHLY, CDR2 FYNNEI. CDR3 length equals 15 residues. The V and J ends lost 0 bases and 8 bases respectively, with 15 bases between them. The CDR3 region is CASSEAIRSAGTQYF. Here the CDR3 DNA reads TGTGCCAGCAGTGAAGCGATAAGATCTGCCGGTACGCAGTATTTT.

V is TRBV19 and J is TRBJ2-5, with D possibly matching TRBD2 (6 bases). Gene TRBJ2-7 matches the end of the DNA better, so the J call may be wrong. Per germline, CDR1 LNHDA and CDR2 SQIVND (reference sequence). The CDR3 totals 15 residues. CDR3 in amino acids: CASSILPGELYEQYF. CDR3 nucleotides: TGTGCCAGTAGTATCCTCCCGGGGGAACTCTACGAGCAGTACTTC.

This clone appeared a few times. This chain joins TRBV2 and TRBJ1-1; 7 positions agree with TRBD1. V dropped 7 bases and J dropped 0; count of bases not matched to a gene: 8. CDR1 SNHLY and CDR2 FYNNEI come from the germline V gene. This CDR3 is 15 amino acids long. The CDR3 region is CASNRQGLMNTEAFF. CDR3 in DNA: TGTGCCAGCAATCGACAGGGACTCATGAACACTGAAGCTTTCTTT.